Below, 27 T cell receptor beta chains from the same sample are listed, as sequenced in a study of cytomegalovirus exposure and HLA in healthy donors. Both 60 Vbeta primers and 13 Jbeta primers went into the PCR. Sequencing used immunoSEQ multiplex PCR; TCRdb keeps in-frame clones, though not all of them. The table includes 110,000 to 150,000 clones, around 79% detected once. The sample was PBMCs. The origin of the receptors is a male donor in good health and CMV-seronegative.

The CDR3 is CASKDSANTGELFF. In DNA form, the CDR3 reads TGCGCCAGCAAGGACAGCGCGAACACCGGGGAGCTGTTTTTT. The rearrangement links TRBV10-2 to TRBJ2-2; D perhaps matches TRBD1 (6 bases). Trimming took 7 bases from V and 0 from J, leaving 9 bases between them. CDR1 and CDR2 (germline): WSHSY, SAAADI. The CDR3 loop spans 14 amino acids.

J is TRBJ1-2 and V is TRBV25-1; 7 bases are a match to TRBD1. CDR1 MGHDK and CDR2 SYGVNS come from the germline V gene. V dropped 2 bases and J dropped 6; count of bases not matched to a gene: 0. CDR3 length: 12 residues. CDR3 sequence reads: CASSERGHGYTF. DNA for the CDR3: TGTGCCAGCAGTGAAAGGGGGCATGGCTACACCTTC.

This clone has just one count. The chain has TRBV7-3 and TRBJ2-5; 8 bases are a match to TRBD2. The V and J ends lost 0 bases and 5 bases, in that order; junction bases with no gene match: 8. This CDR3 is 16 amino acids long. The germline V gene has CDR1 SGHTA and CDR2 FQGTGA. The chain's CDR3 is CASSLTHGGGLETQYF. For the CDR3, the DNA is TGTGCCAGCAGCTTAACCCACGGCGGGGGGCTGGAGACCCAGTACTTC.

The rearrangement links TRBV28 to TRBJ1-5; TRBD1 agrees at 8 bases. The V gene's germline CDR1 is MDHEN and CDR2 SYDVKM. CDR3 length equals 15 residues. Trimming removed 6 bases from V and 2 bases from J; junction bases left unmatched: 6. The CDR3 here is CASRSQGAGNQPQHF. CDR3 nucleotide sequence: TGTGCCAGCAGATCGCAGGGGGCTGGCAATCAGCCCCAGCATTTT.

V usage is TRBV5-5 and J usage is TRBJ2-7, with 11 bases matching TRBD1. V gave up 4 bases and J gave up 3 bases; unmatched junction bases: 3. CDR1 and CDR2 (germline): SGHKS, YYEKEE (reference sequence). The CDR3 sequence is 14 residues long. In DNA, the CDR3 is TGTGCCAGCAGCCGGGGACAGGGGGTCTACGAGCAGTACTTC. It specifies CASSRGQGVYEQYF.

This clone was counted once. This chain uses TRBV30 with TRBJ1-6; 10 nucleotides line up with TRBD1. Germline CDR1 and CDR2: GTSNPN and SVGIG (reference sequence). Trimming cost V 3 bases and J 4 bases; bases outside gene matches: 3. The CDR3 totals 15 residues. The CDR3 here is CAWSPDRGYNSPLHF. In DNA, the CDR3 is TGTGCCTGGAGCCCGGACAGGGGGTATAATTCACCCCTCCACTTT.

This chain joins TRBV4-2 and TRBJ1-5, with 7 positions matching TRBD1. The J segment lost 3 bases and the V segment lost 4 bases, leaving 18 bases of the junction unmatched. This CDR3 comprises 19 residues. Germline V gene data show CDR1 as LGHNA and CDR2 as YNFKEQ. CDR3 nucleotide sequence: TGTGCCAGCAGCCCCTCATACGTCTTCGGGCAGGGGGACAATCAGCCCCAGCATTTT. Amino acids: CASSPSYVFGQGDNQPQHF.

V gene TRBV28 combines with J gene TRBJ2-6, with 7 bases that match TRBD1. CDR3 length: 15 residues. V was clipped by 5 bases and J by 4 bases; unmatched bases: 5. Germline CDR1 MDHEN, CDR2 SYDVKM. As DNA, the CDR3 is TGTGCCAGCAGTGAACAGGGGTCAGGGGCCAACGTCCTGACTTTC. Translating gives CASSEQGSGANVLTF.

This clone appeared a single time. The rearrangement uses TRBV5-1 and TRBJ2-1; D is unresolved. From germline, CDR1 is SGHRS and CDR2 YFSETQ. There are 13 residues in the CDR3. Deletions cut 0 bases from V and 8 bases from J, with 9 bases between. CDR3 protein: CASSLAVADEQFF. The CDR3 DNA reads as TGCGCCAGCAGCTTGGCGGTAGCCGATGAGCAGTTCTTC.

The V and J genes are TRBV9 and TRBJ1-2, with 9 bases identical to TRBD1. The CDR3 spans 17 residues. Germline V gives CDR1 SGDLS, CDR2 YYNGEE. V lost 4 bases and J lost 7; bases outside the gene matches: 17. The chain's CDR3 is CASSPRGQGIRSGGYTF. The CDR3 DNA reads TGTGCCAGCAGCCCCCGTGGACAGGGGATCAGGTCGGGTGGCTACACCTTC.

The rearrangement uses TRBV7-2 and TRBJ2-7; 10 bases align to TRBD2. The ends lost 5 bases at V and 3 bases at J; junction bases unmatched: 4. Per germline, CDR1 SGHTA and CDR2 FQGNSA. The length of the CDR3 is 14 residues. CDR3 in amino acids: CASSLGTSVYEQYF. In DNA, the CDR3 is TGTGCCAGCAGCCTAGGGACTAGCGTCTACGAGCAGTACTTC.

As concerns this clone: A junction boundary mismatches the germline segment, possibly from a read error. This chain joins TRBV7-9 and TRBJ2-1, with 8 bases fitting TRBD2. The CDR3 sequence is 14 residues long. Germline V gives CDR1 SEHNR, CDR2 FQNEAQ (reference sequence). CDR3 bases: TGTTCCAGCAGCGGGTCAGCGGGGGACAATGAGCAGTTCTTC. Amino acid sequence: CSSSGSAGDNEQFF. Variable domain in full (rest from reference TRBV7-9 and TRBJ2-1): DTGVSQNPRHKITKRGQNVTFRCDPISEHNRLYWYRQTLGQGPEFLTYFQNEAQLEKSRLLSDRFSAERPKGSFSTLEIQRTEQGDSAMYLCSSSGSAGDNEQFFGPGTRLTVL.

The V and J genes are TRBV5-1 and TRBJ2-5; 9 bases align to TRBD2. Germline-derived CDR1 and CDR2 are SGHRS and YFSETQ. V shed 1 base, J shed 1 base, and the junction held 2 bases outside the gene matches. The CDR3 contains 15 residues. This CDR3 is CASSLTSGPQETQYF. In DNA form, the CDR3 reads TGCGCCAGCAGCTTGACTAGCGGGCCCCAAGAGACCCAGTACTTC.

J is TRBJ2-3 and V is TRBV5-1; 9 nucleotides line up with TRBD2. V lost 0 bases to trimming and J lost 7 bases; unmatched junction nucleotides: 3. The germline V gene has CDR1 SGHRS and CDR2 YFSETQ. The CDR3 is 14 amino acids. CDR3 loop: CASSLAGTSYTQYF. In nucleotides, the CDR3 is TGCGCCAGCAGCTTGGCCGGGACTAGCTATACGCAGTATTTT. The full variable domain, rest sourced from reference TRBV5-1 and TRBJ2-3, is KAGVTQTPRYLIKTRGQQVTLSCSPISGHRSVSWYQQTPGQGLQFLFEYFSETQRNKGNFPGRFSGRQFSNSRSEMNVSTLELGDSALYLCASSLAGTSYTQYFGPGTRLTVL.

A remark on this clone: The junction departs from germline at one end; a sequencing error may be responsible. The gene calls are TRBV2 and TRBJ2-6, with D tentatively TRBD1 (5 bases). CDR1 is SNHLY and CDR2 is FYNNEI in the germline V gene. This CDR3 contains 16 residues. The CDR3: CASSGKRFSGANGLTF. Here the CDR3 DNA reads TGTGCCAGCAGTGGTAAACGGTTCTCTGGGGCCAACGGCCTGACTTTC.

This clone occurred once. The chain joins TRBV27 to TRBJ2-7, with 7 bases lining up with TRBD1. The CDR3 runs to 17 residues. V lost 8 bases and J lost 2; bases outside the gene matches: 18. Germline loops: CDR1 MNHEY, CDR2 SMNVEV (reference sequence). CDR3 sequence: CASPRVGLPGGTYEQYF. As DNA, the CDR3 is TGTGCCAGCCCCAGGGTAGGTCTCCCAGGGGGAACCTACGAGCAGTACTTC.

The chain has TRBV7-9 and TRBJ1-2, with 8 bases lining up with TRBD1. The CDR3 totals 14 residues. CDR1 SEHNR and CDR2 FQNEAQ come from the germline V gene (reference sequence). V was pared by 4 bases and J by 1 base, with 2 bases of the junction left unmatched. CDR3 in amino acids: CASSSGQVNYGYTF. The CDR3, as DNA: TGTGCCAGCAGCTCGGGACAGGTTAACTATGGCTACACCTTC.

CDR3 amino acids: CASSLVGGAGRELFF. CDR3 nucleotides: TGTGCCAGCAGCTTAGTAGGGGGCGCGGGAAGGGAGCTGTTTTTT. The rearrangement uses TRBV11-2 and TRBJ2-2; TRBD1 might be the D (7 bases). The V and J ends lost 1 base and 9 bases respectively, with 15 bases between them. Germline lookup yields CDR1 SGHAT and CDR2 FQNNGV. The CDR3 covers 15 residues. Supplemented by reference TRBV11-2 and TRBJ2-2, the full variable domain reads EAGVAQSPRYKIIEKRQSVAFWCNPISGHATLYWYQQILGQGPKLLIQFQNNGVVDDSQLPKDRFSAERLKGVDSTLKIQPAKLEDSAVYLCASSLVGGAGRELFFGEGSRLTVL.

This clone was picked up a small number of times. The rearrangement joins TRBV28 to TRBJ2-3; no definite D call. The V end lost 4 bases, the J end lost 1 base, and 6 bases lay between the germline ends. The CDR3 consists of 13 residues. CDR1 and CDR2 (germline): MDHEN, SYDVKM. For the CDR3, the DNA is TGTGCCAGCAGTTCCGGAGGCACAGATACGCAGTATTTT. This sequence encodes CASSSGGTDTQYF.

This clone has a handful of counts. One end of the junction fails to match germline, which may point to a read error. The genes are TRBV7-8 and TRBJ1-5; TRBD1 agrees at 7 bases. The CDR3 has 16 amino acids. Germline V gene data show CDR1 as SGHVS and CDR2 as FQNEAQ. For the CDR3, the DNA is TGTGCCAGCAGCTTATCGGGTAGCCGACAGGGTAGTGGATGGGTTTTT. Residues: CASSLSGSRQGSGWVF.

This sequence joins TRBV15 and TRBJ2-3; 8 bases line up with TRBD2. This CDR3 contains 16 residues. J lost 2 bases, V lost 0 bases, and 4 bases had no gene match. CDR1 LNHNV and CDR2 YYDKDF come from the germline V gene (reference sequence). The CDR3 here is CATSRETSVPTDTQYF. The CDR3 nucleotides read TGTGCCACCAGCAGAGAGACTAGCGTACCCACAGATACGCAGTATTTT.

CDR3 residues: CASSPSQGVNEQYF. The CDR3 region has the DNA TGTGCCAGCAGCCCATCACAGGGGGTGAACGAGCAGTACTTC. V and J are TRBV5-4 and TRBJ2-5, with 8 bases identical to TRBD1. The J call may be wrong; the DNA end is better matched by TRBJ2-7. From germline, CDR1 is SGHNT and CDR2 YYREEE (reference sequence). The CDR3 has 14 residues.

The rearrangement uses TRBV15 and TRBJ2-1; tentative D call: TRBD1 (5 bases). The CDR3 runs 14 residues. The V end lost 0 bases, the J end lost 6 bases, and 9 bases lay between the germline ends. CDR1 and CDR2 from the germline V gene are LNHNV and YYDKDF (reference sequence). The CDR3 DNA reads TGTGCCACCAGCAGAGATTGGGGCTCCAATGAGCAGTTCTTC. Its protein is CATSRDWGSNEQFF. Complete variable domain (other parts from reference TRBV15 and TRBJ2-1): DAMVIQNPRYQVTQFGKPVTLSCSQTLNHNVMYWYQQKSSQAPKLLFHYYDKDFNNEADTPDNFQSRRPNTSFCFLDIRSPGLGDTAMYLCATSRDWGSNEQFFGPGTRLTVL.

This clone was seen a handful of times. In DNA, the CDR3 is TGTGCCAGCAGTCGGACAGGGGGAAATCAGCCCCAGCATTTT. Translation gives CASSRTGGNQPQHF. V usage is TRBV6-5 and J usage is TRBJ1-5; 10 bases map to TRBD1. V dropped 5 bases and J dropped 4; count of bases not matched to a gene: 2. Germline-derived CDR1 and CDR2 are MNHEY and SVGAGI. The CDR3 sequence is 14 residues long.

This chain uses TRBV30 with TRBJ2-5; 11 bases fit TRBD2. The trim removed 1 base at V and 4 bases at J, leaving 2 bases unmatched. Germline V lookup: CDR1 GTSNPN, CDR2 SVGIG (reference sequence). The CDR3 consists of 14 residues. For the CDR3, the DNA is TGTGCCTGGAGTGCTGGACTAGCGGGAGAGACCCAGTACTTC. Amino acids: CAWSAGLAGETQYF.

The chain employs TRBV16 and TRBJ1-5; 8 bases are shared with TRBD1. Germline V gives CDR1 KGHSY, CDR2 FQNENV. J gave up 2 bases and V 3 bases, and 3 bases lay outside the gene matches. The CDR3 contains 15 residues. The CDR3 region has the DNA TGTGCCAGCAGCCAGGACAGGGTAGGCAATCAGCCCCAGCATTTT. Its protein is CASSQDRVGNQPQHF.

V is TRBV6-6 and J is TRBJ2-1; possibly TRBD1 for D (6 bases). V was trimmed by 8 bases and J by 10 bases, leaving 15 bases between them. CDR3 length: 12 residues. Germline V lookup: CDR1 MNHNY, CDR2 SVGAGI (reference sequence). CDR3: CASGQIGVEQFF. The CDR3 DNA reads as TGTGCCAGCGGACAGATAGGAGTAGAGCAGTTCTTC.